This T cell receptor (beta chain) is drawn from a study of blood T cell repertoires in COVID-19. Study information: The United States, Italy and Spain provided the acute and convalescent COVID-19 samples. In each case, the material was cDNA or gDNA derived from T cells, B-cell-depleted T cells, or PBMCs.

Germline CDR1 is SGHAT and CDR2 is FQNNGV. The CDR3 runs 17 residues. The V and J ends lost 3 bases and 6 bases respectively, with 24 bases between them. Clones were read by immunoSEQ multiplex PCR, and TCRdb kept only the in-frame ones, dropping some. The repertoire holds some 100,000 clones, with just over 85% as singletons. The gene calls are TRBV11-2 and TRBJ2-7, with TRBD1 as a possible D gene (6 bases). The clonotype was recovered from an older woman with acute or convalescent COVID-19. The specimen sequenced was peripheral blood. The CDR3 is CASSFLSGGPSVFEQYF. The CDR3 coding sequence is TGTGCCAGCAGCTTTCTTTCTGGGGGCCCTTCGGTTTTCGAGCAGTACTTC.